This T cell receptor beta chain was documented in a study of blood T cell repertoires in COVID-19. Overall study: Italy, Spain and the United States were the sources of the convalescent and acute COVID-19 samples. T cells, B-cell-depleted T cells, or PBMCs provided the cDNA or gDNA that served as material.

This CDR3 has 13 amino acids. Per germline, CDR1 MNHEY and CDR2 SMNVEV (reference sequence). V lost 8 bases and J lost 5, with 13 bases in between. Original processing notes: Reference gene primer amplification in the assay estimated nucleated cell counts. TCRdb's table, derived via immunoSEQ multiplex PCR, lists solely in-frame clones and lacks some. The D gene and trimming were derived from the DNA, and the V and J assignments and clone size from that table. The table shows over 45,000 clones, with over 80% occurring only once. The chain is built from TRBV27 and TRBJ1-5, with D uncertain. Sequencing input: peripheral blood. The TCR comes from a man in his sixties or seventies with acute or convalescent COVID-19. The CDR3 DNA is TGTGCCAGCTGCCTCAGTTTCGATCAGCCCCAGCATTTT. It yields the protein CASCLSFDQPQHF.